These 6 T cell receptor beta chains originate from one sample sequenced in a study of blood T cells in healthy people across ages. With a J-beta primer mix and a sample-barcoded 5' primer, a second PCR ran about 7 to 11 cycles. TCRdb analysed the 5' RACE reads with MiXCR anew, one entry per CDR3 protein. The data contain 650,000 to 800,000 distinct CDR3 sequences, roughly half of them singletons. The specimen was blood. These receptors originate from a woman older than 75 in good health.

This chain uses TRBV9 with TRBJ1-1; D gene ambiguous. CDR1 is SGDLS and CDR2 is YYNGEE in the germline V gene. This CDR3 comprises 14 residues. V lost 0 bases and J lost 1, with 7 bases in between. The CDR3 here is CASSVDGENTEAFF. CDR3 nucleotide sequence: TGTGCCAGCAGCGTAGATGGGGAGAACACTGAAGCTTTCTTT.

This clonotype was detected once. The V gene is TRBV12-3 or TRBV12-4, the J gene TRBJ1-2; weak D call: TRBD1 (5 bases). V was shortened by 6 bases and J by 8 bases, with 19 bases between the two germline ends. The CDR3 covers 14 residues. The CDR3 protein is CASSYKHGTPGYTF. The CDR3 DNA sequence: TGTGCCAGCAGCTACAAACACGGGACCCCCGGCTACACCTTC.

Written as DNA, the CDR3 is TGTGCCAGCAGTTCTAGCGGGGGGGCCGGAGATACGCAGTATTTT. It translates to CASSSSGGAGDTQYF. V and J are TRBV7-9 and TRBJ2-3; 12 positions match TRBD2. The CDR3 has 15 residues. J lost 5 bases, V lost 6 bases, and 6 bases had no gene match. The germline V gene has CDR1 SEHNR and CDR2 FQNEAQ (reference sequence).

This chain links TRBV28 with TRBJ2-1, with D possibly TRBD2 on 6 matching bases. With 7 bases removed from V and 5 bases from J, the gap between germline ends came to 15 bases. CDR1 is MDHEN, CDR2 SYDVKM, per germline. The length of the CDR3 is 14 residues. CDR3 DNA: TGTGCCAGCACGTTCTCTAGCGTTAACAATGAGCAGTTCTTC. It codes for CASTFSSVNNEQFF.

This chain joins TRBV20-1 and TRBJ1-3; D is perhaps TRBD1 (6 bases). The CDR3 has 15 amino acids. V was cut by 4 bases and J by 0 bases, with 13 bases left in between. CDR1 DFQATT and CDR2 SNEGSKA come from the germline V gene (reference sequence). The CDR3 sequence is CSATIDRLSGNTIYF. CDR3 nucleotide sequence: TGCAGTGCTACCATCGACAGGCTCTCTGGAAACACCATATATTTT.

The CDR3 coding sequence is TGTGCCAGCAGCTTAGGACTGGAACCCTACGAGCAGTACTTC. It codes for CASSLGLEPYEQYF. The genes are TRBV7-2 and TRBJ2-7; D unclear. V was cut by 1 base and J by 2 bases, with 9 bases left in between. This CDR3 spans 14 amino acids. The V gene's germline CDR1 is SGHTA and CDR2 FQGNSA.